This T cell receptor (beta chain) was sequenced for a study of CD8+CD57+ T cells in acquired aplastic anemia. Study overall: Yields of DNA that came from sorted CD4+ and CD8+ cells averaged about 3.3 ug.

Study observations and caveats: The number of CD8+ CDR3 sequences shared by patients and controls was twenty-nine.

CDR3 length equals 13 residues. Germline CDR1 reads SEHNR; CDR2 reads FQNEAQ (reference sequence). Deletions cut 5 bases from V and 2 bases from J, with 9 bases between. Genomic DNA constituted the template upon which TCR beta VDJ and CDR3 profiling was performed. Via MiXCR, TCRdb re-called the reads, giving one row per CDR3 protein. The repertoire has around 230,000 distinct CDR3 sequences, 61% of them found once; the top ten carry around 28%. This clonotype showed up just a few times. Its specificity is unknown. The sample taken for sequencing was sorted CD4+, CD8+, or CD8+CD57+ T cells (not recorded which) from PBMCs. The chain recombines TRBV7-9 with TRBJ1-1, with D tentatively TRBD1 (5 bases). The sequence came from a human donor in good health. CDR3 sequence: CASSTDTNTEAFF. DNA for the CDR3: TGTGCCAGCAGCACGGACACTAACACTGAAGCTTTCTTT.